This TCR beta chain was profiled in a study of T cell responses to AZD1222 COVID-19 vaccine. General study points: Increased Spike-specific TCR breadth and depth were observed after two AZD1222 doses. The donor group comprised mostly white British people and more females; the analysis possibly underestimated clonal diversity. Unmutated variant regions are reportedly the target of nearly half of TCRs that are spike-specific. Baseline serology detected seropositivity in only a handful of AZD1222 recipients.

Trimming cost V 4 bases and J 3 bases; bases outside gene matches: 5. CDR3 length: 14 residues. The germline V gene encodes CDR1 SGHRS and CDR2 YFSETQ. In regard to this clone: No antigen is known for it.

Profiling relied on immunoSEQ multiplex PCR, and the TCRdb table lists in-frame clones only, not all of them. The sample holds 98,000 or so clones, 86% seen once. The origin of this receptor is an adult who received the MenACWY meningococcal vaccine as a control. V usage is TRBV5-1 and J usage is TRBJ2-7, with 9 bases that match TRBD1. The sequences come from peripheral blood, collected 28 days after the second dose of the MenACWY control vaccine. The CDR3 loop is CASSQTGQGYEQYF. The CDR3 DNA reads TGCGCCAGCAGCCAAACGGGACAGGGCTACGAGCAGTACTTC.